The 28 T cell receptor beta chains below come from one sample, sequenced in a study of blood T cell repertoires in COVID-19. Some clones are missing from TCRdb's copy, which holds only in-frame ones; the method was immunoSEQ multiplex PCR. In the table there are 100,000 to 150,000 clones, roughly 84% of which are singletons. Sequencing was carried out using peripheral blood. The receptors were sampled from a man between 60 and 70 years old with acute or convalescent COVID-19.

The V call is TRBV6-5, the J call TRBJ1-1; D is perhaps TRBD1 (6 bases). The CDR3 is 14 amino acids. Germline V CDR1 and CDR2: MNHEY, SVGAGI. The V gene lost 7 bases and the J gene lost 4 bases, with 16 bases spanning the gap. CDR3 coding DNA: TGTGCCAGCACCCAACAGGGCGTGGGCACTGAAGCTTTCTTT. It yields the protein CASTQQGVGTEAFF.

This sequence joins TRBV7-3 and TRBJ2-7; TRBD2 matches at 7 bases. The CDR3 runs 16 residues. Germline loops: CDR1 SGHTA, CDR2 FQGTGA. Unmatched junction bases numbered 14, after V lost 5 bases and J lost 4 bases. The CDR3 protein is CASSLLPASGVYEQYF. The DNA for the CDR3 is TGTGCCAGCAGCCTCCTCCCCGCGAGCGGGGTTTACGAGCAGTACTTC.

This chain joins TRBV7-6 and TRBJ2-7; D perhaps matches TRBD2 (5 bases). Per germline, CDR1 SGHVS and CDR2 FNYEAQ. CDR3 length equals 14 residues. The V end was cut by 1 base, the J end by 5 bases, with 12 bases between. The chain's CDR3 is CASSLGGVPHEQYF. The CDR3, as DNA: TGTGCCAGCAGCTTAGGGGGAGTGCCCCACGAGCAGTACTTC.

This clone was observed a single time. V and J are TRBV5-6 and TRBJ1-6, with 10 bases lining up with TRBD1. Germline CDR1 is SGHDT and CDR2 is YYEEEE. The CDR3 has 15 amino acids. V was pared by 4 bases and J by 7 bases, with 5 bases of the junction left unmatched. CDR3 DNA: TGTGCCAGCAGCCCCCGGGACAGGGGAAATTCACCCCTCCACTTT. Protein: CASSPRDRGNSPLHF.

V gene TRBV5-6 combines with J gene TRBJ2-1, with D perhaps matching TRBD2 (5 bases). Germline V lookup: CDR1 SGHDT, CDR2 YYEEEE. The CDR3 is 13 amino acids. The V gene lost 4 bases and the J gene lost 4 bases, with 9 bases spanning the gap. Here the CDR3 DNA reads TGTGCCAGCAGCGGCGGGTTGTACAATGAGCAGTTCTTC. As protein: CASSGGLYNEQFF.

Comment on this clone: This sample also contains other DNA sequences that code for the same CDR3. The CDR3 spells CAIRDSYNEQFF. The CDR3 DNA follows: TGTGCCATCAGAGACAGTTACAATGAGCAGTTCTTC. This rearrangement joins TRBV10-3 to TRBJ2-1, with a tentative D call TRBD1 (5 bases). The CDR3 consists of 12 residues. CDR1 and CDR2 (germline): ENHRY, SYGVKD. V lost 6 bases to trimming and J lost 4 bases, with 7 bases between them.

The CDR3 sequence: CASGSVGYNEQFF. Written as DNA, the CDR3 is TGTGCCAGCGGGAGCGTGGGATACAATGAGCAGTTCTTC. The chain couples TRBV12-3 or TRBV12-4 to TRBJ2-1, with D perhaps TRBD2 (5 bases). This CDR3 spans 13 amino acids. The V gene lost 8 bases and the J gene lost 4 bases, with 12 bases spanning the gap.

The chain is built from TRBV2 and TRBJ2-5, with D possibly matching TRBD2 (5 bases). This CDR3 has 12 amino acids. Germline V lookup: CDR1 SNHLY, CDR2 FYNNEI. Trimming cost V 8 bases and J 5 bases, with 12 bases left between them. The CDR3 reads CASGSGMETQYF. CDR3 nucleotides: TGTGCCAGCGGATCCGGGATGGAGACCCAGTACTTC.

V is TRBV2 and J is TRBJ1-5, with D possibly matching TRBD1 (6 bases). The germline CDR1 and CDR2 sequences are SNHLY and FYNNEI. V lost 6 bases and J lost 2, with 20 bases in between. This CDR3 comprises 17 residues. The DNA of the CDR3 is TGTGCCAGCAGGGACGGGACATTTGCAAGAGGCAATCAGCCCCAGCATTTT. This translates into CASRDGTFARGNQPQHF.

CDR3 sequence (DNA): TGTGCCAGCATTTTCGAGAATACCGGGGAGCTGTTTTTT. This encodes CASIFENTGELFF. V and J are TRBV2 and TRBJ2-2; D is uncertain. Germline V gives CDR1 SNHLY, CDR2 FYNNEI. The V end lost 7 bases, the J end lost 5 bases, and 11 bases lay between the germline ends. This CDR3 region has 13 residues.

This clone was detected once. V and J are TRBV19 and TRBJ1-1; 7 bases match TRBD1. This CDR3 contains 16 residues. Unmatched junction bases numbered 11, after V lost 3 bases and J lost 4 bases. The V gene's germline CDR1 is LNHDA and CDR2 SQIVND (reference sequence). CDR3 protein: CASSIPTPTGSTEAFF. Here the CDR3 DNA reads TGTGCCAGTAGTATCCCCACCCCGACAGGGAGCACTGAAGCTTTCTTT.

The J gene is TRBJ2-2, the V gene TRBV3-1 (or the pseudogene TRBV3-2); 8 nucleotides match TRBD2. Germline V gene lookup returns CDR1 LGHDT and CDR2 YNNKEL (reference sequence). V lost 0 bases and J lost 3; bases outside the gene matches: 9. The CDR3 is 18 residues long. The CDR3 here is CASSQDETGGPHTGELFF. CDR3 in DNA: TGTGCCAGCAGCCAAGATGAGACGGGGGGGCCTCACACCGGGGAGCTGTTTTTT.

The CDR3 reads CASSLTTGANEQFF. The CDR3, as DNA: TGTGCCAGCAGCTTAACCACAGGGGCCAATGAGCAGTTCTTC. The J gene is TRBJ2-1, the V gene TRBV11-3; 7 bases map to TRBD1. Germline lookup yields CDR1 SGHNT and CDR2 YENEEA. With 2 bases clipped from V and 6 bases from J, the junction kept 4 bases outside the gene matches. This CDR3 region has 14 residues.

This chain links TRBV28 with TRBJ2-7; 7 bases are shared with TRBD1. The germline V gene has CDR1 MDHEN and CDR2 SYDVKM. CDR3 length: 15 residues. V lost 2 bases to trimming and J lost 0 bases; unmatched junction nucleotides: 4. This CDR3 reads CASSLPGTDSYEQYF. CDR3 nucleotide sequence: TGTGCCAGCAGTTTACCCGGGACAGACTCCTACGAGCAGTACTTC.

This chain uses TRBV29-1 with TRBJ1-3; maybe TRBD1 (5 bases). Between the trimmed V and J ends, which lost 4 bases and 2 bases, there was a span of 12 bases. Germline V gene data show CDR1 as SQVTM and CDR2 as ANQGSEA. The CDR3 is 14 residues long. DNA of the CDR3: TGCAGCGTTGTTGGGGGGATAACTGGAAACACCATATATTTT. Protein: CSVVGGITGNTIYF.

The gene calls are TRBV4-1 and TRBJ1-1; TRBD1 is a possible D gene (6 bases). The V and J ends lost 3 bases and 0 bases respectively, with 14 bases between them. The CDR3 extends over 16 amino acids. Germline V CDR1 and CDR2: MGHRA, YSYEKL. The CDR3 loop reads CASSHFRQALNTEAFF. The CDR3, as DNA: TGCGCCAGCAGCCACTTCCGACAGGCCTTGAACACTGAAGCTTTCTTT.

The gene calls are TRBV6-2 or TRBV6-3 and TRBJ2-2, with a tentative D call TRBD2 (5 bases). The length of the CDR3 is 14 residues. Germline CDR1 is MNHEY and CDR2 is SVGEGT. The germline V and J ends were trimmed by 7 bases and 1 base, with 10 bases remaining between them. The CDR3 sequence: CASTPGRNTGELFF. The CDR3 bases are TGTGCCAGCACCCCGGGGAGGAACACCGGGGAGCTGTTTTTT.

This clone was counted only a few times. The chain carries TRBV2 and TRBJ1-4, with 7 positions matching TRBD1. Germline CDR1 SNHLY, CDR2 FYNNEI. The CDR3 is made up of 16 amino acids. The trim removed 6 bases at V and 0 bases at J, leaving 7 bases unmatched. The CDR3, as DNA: TGTGCCAGCAGAACACTGCAGGGGGCAACTAATGAAAAACTGTTTTTT. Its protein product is CASRTLQGATNEKLFF. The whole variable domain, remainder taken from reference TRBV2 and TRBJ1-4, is EPEVTQTPSHQVTQMGQEVILRCVPISNHLYFYWYRQILGQKVEFLVSFYNNEISEKSEIFDDQFSVERPDGSNFTLKIRSTKLEDSAMYFCASRTLQGATNEKLFFGSGTQLSVL.

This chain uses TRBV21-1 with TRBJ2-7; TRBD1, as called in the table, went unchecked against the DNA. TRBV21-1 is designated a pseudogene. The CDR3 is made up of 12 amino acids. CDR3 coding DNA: TGTGCCAGACCGGGACACCCATTCAAGCAGTACTTC. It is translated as CARPGHPFKQYF.

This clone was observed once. The CDR3 sequence is CASSLIRPTSGGELFF. DNA of the CDR3: TGTGCCAGCAGCTTAATTCGGCCAACCTCGGGCGGGGAGCTGTTTTTT. J is TRBJ2-2 and V is TRBV7-8; D not resolved. This CDR3 has 16 residues. Germline-derived CDR1 and CDR2 are SGHVS and FQNEAQ. The V end lost 2 bases, the J end lost 7 bases, and 17 bases lay between the germline ends. The whole variable domain, filled in from reference TRBV7-8 and TRBJ2-2, reads GAGVSQSPRYKVAKRGQDVALRCDPISGHVSLFWYQQALGQGPEFLTYFQNEAQLDKSGLPSDRFFAERPEGSVSTLKIQRTQQEDSAVYLCASSLIRPTSGGELFFGEGSRLTVL.

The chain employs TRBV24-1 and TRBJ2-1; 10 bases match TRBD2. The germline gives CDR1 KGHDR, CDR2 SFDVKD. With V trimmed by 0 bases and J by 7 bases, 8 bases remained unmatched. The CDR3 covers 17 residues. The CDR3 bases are TGTGCCACCAGTGATTTGAGAGGGACTAGCGTTATGAATGAGCAGTTCTTC. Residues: CATSDLRGTSVMNEQFF.

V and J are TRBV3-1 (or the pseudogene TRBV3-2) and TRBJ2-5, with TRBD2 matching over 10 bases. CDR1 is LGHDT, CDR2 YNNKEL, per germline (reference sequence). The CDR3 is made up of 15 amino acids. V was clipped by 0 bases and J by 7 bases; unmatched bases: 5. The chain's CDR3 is CASSQDEASGRTQYF. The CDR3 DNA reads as TGTGCCAGCAGCCAAGATGAGGCTAGCGGGAGGACCCAGTACTTC.

The DNA for the CDR3 is TGTGCCACCAGTGATCTACCAAGGGCCCGGACATATCATCAGCCCCAGCATTTT. It translates to CATSDLPRARTYHQPQHF. V and J are TRBV24-1 and TRBJ1-5; perhaps TRBD1 as D (5 bases). Trimming cost V 3 bases and J 5 bases, with 22 bases left between them. This CDR3 is 18 amino acids long. The germline CDR1 and CDR2 sequences are KGHDR and SFDVKD.

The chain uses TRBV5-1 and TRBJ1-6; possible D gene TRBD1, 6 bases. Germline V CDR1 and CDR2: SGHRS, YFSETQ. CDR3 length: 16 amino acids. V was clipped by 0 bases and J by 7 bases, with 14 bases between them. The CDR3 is CASSLGSGGENSPLHF. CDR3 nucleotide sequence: TGCGCCAGCAGCTTGGGGTCGGGGGGCGAAAATTCACCCCTCCACTTT.

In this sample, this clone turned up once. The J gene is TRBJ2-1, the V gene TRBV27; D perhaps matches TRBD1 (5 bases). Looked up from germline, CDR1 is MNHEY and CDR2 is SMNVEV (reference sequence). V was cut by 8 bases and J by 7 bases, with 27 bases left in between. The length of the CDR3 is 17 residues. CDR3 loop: CASLLQGKTARRNEQFF. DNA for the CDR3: TGTGCCAGCCTCCTCCAGGGCAAAACCGCTCGCCGGAATGAGCAGTTCTTC.

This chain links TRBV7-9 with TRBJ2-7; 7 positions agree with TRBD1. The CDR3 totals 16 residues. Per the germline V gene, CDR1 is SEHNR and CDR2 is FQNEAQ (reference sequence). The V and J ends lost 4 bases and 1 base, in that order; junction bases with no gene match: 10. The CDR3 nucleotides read TGTGCCAGCAGCTCCCTGGACAGGACAGCTTCCTACGAGCAGTACTTC. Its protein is CASSSLDRTASYEQYF.

The CDR3 region has the DNA TGTGCCAGCAGGACAGAGAGAATCGGGGAGCTGTTTTTT. It encodes CASRTERIGELFF. The V and J genes are TRBV2 and TRBJ2-2; tentative D call: TRBD1 (5 bases). CDR1 is SNHLY and CDR2 is FYNNEI in the germline V gene. Trimming stripped 6 bases from V and 7 bases from J, with 12 bases between. The CDR3 runs to 13 residues.

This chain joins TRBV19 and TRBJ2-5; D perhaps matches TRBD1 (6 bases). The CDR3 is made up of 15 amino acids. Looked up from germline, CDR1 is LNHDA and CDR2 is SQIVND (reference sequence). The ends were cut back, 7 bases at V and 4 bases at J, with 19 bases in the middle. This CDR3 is CASTPVGGSLETQYF. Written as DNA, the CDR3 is TGTGCCAGTACCCCAGTAGGGGGATCATTAGAGACCCAGTACTTC.